The T cell receptor (beta chain) described here comes from a study of cytomegalovirus exposure and HLA in healthy donors. The PCR made use of 60 Vbeta and 13 Jbeta primers. In the original processing: Unique TCR beta chains numbered 60 million to 100 million in a later analysis, with around 10 million shared. The method was immunoSEQ multiplex PCR; TCRdb's version includes in-frame clones alone and lacks a portion of them. That table supplies the V and J calls and clone size; D and trimming were determined from the DNA. There are approximately 70,000 clones in the sample, with 1.5% to 2% held by the top ten. The sequence came from a woman under 40 in good health and CMV-seronegative. Sequencing used PBMCs.

CDR3 DNA: TGTGCCAGCAGTTACTCGAGGAGGGCTGGGAATGAGCAGTTCTTC. The encoded protein is CASSYSRRAGNEQFF. The V and J genes are TRBV6-5 and TRBJ2-1, with a possible D match to TRBD2 (6 bases). Germline V gives CDR1 MNHEY, CDR2 SVGAGI. The CDR3 is 15 amino acids. Trimming removed 0 bases at V and 7 bases at J, with 13 bases between.